This T cell receptor beta chain is from a study of blood T cell repertoires in COVID-19. About the study: Collection of acute and convalescent COVID-19 samples took place in the United States, Italy and Spain. The cDNA or gDNA used as material had been derived from T cells, B-cell-depleted T cells, or PBMCs.

Germline V lookup: CDR1 LNHDA, CDR2 SQIVND (reference sequence). CDR3 size: 14 residues. Between the trimmed V and J ends, which lost 7 bases and 7 bases, there was a span of 19 bases. In the source study's methods: Reference gene primer amplification gave estimated nucleated cell counts. Sequencing used immunoSEQ multiplex PCR; TCRdb keeps in-frame clones, though not all of them. That table furnishes V, J and clone size, whereas the DNA furnished D and trimming. The data contain some 200,000 clones, more than 65% of them singletons. The chain couples TRBV19 to TRBJ2-5; D might be TRBD2 (6 bases). The sample comprised peripheral blood. The source of this sequence is a human donor with acute or convalescent COVID-19. The donor label of this sample is uncertain. Here the CDR3 DNA reads TGTGCCAGTAATACTGGGACTCCCGGAGGGACCCAGTACTTC. Amino acids: CASNTGTPGGTQYF. Drawing the rest from reference TRBV19 and TRBJ2-5, the complete variable domain is DGGITQSPKYLFRKEGQNVTLSCEQNLNHDAMYWYRQDPGQGLRLIYYSQIVNDFQKGDIAEGYSVSREKKESFPLTVTSAQKNPTAFYLCASNTGTPGGTQYFGPGTRLLVL.